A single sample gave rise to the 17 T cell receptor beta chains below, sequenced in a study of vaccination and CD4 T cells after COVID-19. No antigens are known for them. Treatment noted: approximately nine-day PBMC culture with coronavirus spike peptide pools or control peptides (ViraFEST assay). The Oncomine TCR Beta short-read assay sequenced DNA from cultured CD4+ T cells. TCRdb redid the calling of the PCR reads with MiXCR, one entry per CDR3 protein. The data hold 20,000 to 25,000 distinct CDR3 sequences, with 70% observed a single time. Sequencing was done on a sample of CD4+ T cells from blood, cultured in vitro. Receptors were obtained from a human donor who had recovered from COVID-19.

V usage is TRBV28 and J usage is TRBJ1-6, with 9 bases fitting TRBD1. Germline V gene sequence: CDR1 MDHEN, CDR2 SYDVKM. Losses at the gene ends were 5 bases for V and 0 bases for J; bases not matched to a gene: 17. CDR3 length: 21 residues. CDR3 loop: CASSTTGTGIGASSYNSPLHF. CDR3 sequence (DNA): TGTGCCAGCAGTACCACCGGGACAGGGATTGGGGCTAGCTCCTATAATTCACCCCTCCACTTT.

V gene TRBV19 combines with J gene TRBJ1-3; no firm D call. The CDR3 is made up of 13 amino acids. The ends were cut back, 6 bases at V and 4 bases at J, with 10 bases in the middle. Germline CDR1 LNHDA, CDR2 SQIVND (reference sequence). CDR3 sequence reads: CASRNVKGNTIYF. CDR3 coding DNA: TGTGCCAGTAGAAACGTCAAAGGAAACACCATATATTTT.

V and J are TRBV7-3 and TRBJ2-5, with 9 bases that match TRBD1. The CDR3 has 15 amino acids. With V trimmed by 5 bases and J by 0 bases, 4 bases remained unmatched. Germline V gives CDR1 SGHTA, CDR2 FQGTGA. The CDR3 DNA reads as TGTGCCAGCAGCCTCACAGGGGGCGACCAAGAGACCCAGTACTTC. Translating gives CASSLTGGDQETQYF.

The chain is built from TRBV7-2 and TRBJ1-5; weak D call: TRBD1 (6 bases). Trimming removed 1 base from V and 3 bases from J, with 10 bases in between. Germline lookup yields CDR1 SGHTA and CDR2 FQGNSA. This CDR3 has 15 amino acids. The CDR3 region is CASSLVRGLNQPQHF. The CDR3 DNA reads TGTGCCAGCAGCTTAGTCAGGGGCCTCAATCAGCCCCAGCATTTT. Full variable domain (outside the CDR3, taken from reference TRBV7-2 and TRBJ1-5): GAGVSQSPSNKVTEKGKDVELRCDPISGHTALYWYRQSLGQGLEFLIYFQGNSAPDKSGLPSDRFSAERTGGSVSTLTIQRTQQEDSAVYLCASSLVRGLNQPQHFGDGTRLSIL.

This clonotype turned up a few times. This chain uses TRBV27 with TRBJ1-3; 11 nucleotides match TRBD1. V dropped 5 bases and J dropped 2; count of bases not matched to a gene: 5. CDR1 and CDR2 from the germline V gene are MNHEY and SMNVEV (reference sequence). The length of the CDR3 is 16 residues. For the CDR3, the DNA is TGTGCCAGCAGTACGGGGACAGGGGGAGCTGGAAACACCATATATTTT. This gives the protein CASSTGTGGAGNTIYF.

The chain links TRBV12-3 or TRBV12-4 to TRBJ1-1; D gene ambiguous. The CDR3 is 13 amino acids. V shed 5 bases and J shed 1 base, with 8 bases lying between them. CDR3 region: CASSILQNTEAFF. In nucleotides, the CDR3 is TGTGCCAGCAGTATACTACAGAACACTGAAGCTTTCTTT.

The chain's CDR3 is CASSESGQGLSPLHF. CDR3 in DNA: TGTGCCAGCAGCGAGTCAGGACAGGGGCTTTCACCCCTCCACTTT. V and J are TRBV9 and TRBJ1-6, with 9 positions matching TRBD1. The CDR3 covers 15 residues. Germline-derived CDR1 and CDR2 are SGDLS and YYNGEE. Germline trimming cut 3 bases from V and 9 bases from J; bases unmatched to any gene: 7.

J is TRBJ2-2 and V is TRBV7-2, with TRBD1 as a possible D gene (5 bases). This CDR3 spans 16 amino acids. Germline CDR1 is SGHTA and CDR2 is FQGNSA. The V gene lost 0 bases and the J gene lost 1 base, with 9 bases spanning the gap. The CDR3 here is CASSLAGHLNTGELFF. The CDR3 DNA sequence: TGTGCCAGCAGCTTAGCGGGGCACTTGAACACCGGGGAGCTGTTTTTT.

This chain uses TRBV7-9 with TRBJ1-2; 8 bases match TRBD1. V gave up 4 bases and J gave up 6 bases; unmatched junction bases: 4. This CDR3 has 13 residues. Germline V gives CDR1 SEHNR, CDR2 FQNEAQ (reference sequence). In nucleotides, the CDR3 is TGTGCCAGCAGCTCCTCGGACAGGGATGGCTACACCTTC. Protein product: CASSSSDRDGYTF.

Here the CDR3 reads CASSSIAGSSTDTQYF. The CDR3 DNA sequence: TGTGCCAGCAGTTCTATAGCGGGATCTAGCACAGATACGCAGTATTTT. This sequence joins TRBV6-5 and TRBJ2-3; 8 bases agree with TRBD2. V lost 4 bases to trimming and J lost 0 bases; unmatched junction nucleotides: 6. This CDR3 is 16 amino acids long. Germline V gene data show CDR1 as MNHEY and CDR2 as SVGAGI.

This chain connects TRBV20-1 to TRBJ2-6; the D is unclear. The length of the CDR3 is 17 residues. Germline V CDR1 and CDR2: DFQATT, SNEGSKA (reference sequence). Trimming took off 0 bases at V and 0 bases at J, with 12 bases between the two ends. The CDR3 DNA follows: TGCAGTGCTAGAGATTGGGGTGCCCCCTCTGGGGCCAACGTCCTGACTTTC. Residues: CSARDWGAPSGANVLTF.

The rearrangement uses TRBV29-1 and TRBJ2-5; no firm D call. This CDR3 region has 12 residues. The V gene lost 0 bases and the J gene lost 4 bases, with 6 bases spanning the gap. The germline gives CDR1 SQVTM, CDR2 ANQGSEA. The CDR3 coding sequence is TGCAGCGTTGAAGATTCCAGAGAGACCCAGTACTTC. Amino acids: CSVEDSRETQYF.

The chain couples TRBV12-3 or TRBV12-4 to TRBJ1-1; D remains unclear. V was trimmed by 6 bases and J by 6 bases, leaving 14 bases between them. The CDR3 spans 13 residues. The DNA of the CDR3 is TGTGCCAGCAGCCTCCTAGGGTCGGCTGAAGCTTTCTTT. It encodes CASSLLGSAEAFF.

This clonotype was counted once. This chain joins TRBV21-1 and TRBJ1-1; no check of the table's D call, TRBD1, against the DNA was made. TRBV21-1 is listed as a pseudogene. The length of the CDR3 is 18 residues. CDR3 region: CASSIANGTGTKNTEAFF. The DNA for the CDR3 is TGTGCCAGCAGCATAGCTAATGGGACAGGGACTAAGAACACTGAAGCTTTCTTT.

The CDR3 loop is CATSDQGQGFAGELFF. The CDR3 coding sequence is TGTGCCACCAGTGATCAGGGACAGGGATTTGCCGGGGAGCTGTTTTTT. The chain recombines TRBV24-1 with TRBJ2-2, with TRBD1 matching over 9 bases. The CDR3 spans 16 residues. Germline assignment: CDR1 KGHDR and CDR2 SFDVKD. Trimming took 3 bases from V and 6 from J; bases not matched to a gene: 7.

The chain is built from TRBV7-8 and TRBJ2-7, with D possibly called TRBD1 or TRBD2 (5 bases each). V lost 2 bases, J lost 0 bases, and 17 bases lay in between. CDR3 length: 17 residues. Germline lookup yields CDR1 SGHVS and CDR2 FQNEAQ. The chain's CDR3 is CASSLLLGVISSYEQYF. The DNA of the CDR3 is TGTGCCAGCAGCTTATTGCTGGGGGTAATCAGCTCCTACGAGCAGTACTTC.

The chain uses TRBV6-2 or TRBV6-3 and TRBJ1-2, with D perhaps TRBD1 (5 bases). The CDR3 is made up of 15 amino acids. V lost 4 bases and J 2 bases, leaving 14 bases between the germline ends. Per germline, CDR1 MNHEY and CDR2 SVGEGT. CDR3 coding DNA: TGTGCCAGCAGTTTTCGTCGACAGCCAAACTATGGCTACACCTTC. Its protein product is CASSFRRQPNYGYTF.